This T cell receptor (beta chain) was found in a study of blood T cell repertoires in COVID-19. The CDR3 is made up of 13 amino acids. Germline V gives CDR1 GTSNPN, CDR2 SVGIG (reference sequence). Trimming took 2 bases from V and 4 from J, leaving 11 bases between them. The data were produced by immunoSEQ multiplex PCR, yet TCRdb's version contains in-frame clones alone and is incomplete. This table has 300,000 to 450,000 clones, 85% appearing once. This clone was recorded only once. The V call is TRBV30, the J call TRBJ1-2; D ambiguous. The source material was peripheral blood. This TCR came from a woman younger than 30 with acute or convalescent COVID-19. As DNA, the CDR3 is TGTGCCTGGAGTAAAGACACCTCCTATGGCTACACCTTC. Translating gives CAWSKDTSYGYTF. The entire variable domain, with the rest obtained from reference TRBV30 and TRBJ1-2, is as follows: SQTIHQWPATLVQPVGSPLSLECTVEGTSNPNLYWYRQAAGRGLQLLFYSVGIGQISSEVPQNLSASRPQDRQFILSSKKLLLSDSGFYLCAWSKDTSYGYTFGSGTRLTVV.